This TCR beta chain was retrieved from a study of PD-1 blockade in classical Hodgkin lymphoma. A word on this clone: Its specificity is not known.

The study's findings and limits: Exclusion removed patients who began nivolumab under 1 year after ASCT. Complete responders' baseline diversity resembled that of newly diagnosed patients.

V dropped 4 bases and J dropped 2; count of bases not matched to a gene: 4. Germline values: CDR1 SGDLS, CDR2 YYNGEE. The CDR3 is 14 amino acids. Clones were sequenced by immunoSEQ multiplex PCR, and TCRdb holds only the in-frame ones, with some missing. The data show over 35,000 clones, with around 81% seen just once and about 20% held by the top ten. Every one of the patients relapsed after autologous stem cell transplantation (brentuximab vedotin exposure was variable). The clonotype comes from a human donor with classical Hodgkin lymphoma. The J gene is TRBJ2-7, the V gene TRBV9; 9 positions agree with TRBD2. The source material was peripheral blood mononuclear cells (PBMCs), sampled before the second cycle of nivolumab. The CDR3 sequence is CASSRIAGAYEQYF. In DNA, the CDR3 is TGTGCCAGCAGCCGAATAGCGGGGGCCTACGAGCAGTACTTC.